This T cell receptor beta chain derives from a study of cytomegalovirus exposure and HLA in healthy donors. J lost 5 bases, V lost 4 bases, and 10 bases had no gene match. The CDR3 spans 19 residues. Germline V gene lookup returns CDR1 SGHVS and CDR2 FQNEAQ. Donors sampled were nominally healthy, though unrecorded immune exposures were likely. General study points: For most TCR beta V segments, an earlier analysis put the productive rate at about 87% or about 30% of the time. Based on reports, TCR beta sequences accurately predicted HLA-A and HLA-B alleles for most subjects. In a later analysis, TCR beta V- and J-gene trimming was associated with a missense DCLRE1C variant.

The primer mix had 60 Vbeta and 13 Jbeta primers. The method was immunoSEQ multiplex PCR; TCRdb's version includes in-frame clones alone and lacks a portion of them. The sample lists about 160,000 clones, about 75% seen once, with about 4.5% in the top ten. This clone was found once. The antigen remains undetermined. Sample: PBMCs. The chain has TRBV7-8 and TRBJ2-2, with 16 bases aligning to TRBD2. This sequence originates from a man aged 18 to 30 in good health and CMV-seropositive. CDR3 protein: CASSSTGTSGRARTGELFF. The DNA for the CDR3 is TGTGCCAGCAGCTCGACCGGGACTAGCGGGAGGGCCCGGACCGGGGAGCTGTTTTTT.